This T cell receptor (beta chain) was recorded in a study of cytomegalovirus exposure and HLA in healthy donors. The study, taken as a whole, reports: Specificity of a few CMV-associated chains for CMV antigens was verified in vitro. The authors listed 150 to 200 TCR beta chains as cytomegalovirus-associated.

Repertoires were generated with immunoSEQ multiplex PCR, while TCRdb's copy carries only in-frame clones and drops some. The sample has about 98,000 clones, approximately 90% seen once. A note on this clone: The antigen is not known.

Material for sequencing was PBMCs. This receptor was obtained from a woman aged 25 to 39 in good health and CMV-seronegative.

CDR3 DNA: TGTGCCAGCAGCATAGAAGGGGCCGGGGAGCTGTTTTTT. It is translated as CASSIEGAGELFF. The chain has TRBV5-6 and TRBJ2-2, with D tentatively TRBD1 (5 bases). From germline, CDR1 is SGHDT and CDR2 YYEEEE. The ends were cut back, 4 bases at V and 6 bases at J, with 10 bases in the middle. This CDR3 has 13 residues.